One sample yielded the 10 T cell receptor beta chains listed below, sequenced in a study of T-cell reconstitution after alpha-beta-depleted transplantation in children. The TCRbeta library was prepared with unique molecular identifiers. MiXCR, run by TCRdb on the PCR reads, gives a single entry per CDR3 protein. Altogether 240,000 or so distinct CDR3 sequences are present, about 12% being singletons, with the ten largest covering approximately 2.9%. The sample in question was PBMCs from the stem cell graft donor, obtained from the stem cell graft. The receptors were gathered from a human donor who donated a stem cell graft to a child with acute lymphoblastic leukemia.

The J gene is TRBJ1-4, the V gene TRBV28; 9 positions agree with TRBD1. Germline trimming cut 6 bases from V and 4 bases from J; bases unmatched to any gene: 9. CDR3 length: 16 residues. Germline V gene sequence: CDR1 MDHEN, CDR2 SYDVKM. The CDR3 nucleotides read TGTGCCAGCAGAGCCTCGGGACAGGGCGGTAATGAAAAACTGTTTTTT. It specifies CASRASGQGGNEKLFF. Full variable domain (missing parts from reference TRBV28 and TRBJ1-4): DVKVTQSSRYLVKRTGEKVFLECVQDMDHENMFWYRQDPGLGLRLIYFSYDVKMKEKGDIPEGYSVSREKKERFSLILESASTNQTSMYLCASRASGQGGNEKLFFGSGTQLSVL.

This rearrangement joins TRBV20-1 to TRBJ2-5, with D hard to call. Trimming took 3 bases from V and 2 from J, leaving 7 bases between them. The CDR3 runs to 12 residues. Germline V CDR1 and CDR2: DFQATT, SNEGSKA (reference sequence). CDR3 in DNA: TGCAGTGCTAGGGGATTTCAAGAGACCCAGTACTTC. Translating gives CSARGFQETQYF.

This clonotype was seen only a few times. The chain uses TRBV6-1 and TRBJ1-5; tentatively, D is TRBD1 (6 bases). CDR1 and CDR2 from the germline V gene are MNHNS and SASEGT. V lost 6 bases and J lost 9, with 12 bases in between. This CDR3 spans 12 amino acids. CDR3 sequence: CASRQGGGPQHF. Written as DNA, the CDR3 is TGTGCCAGCAGACAGGGCGGCGGGCCCCAGCATTTT.

This chain links TRBV19 with TRBJ2-7, with a tentative D call TRBD1 (6 bases). This CDR3 is 15 amino acids long. The germline V gene has CDR1 LNHDA and CDR2 SQIVND (reference sequence). Deletions cut 4 bases from V and 5 bases from J, with 18 bases between. CDR3 sequence: CASSRTAGAGHEQYF. The CDR3 bases are TGTGCCAGTAGTAGGACAGCCGGGGCAGGGCACGAGCAGTACTTC.

With respect to this clonotype: This may come from a read error, since a much larger clone is one base off. The chain couples TRBV3-1 to TRBJ1-4; possibly TRBD1 for D (5 bases). Per the germline V gene, CDR1 is LGHDT and CDR2 is YNNKEL (reference sequence). The CDR3 runs to 15 residues. V lost 4 bases and J 8 bases, leaving 17 bases between the germline ends. CDR3: CASSPLTVGTEKLFF. As DNA, the CDR3 is TGTGCCAGCAGCCCCTTGACAGTGGGCACGGAAAAACTGTTTTTT.

Many counts were recorded for this clonotype. J is TRBJ2-1 and V is TRBV4-3; D not resolved. The V gene's germline CDR1 is LGHNA and CDR2 YSLEER. The CDR3 is made up of 14 amino acids. The V end lost 0 bases, the J end lost 2 bases, and 5 bases lay between the germline ends. CDR3 DNA sequence: TGCGCCAGCAGCCAAGATCTTGCCTACAATGAGCAGTTCTTC. It specifies CASSQDLAYNEQFF.

This clonotype was recorded many times. The chain is built from TRBV28 and TRBJ1-2; D not certain. The CDR3 has 15 amino acids. Germline values: CDR1 MDHEN, CDR2 SYDVKM. Trimming left V 5 bases short and J 0 bases short, with 13 bases between. DNA of the CDR3: TGTGCCAGCAGTAACGCCCTCGTTGCTAACTATGGCTACACCTTC. Protein product: CASSNALVANYGYTF.

The V call is TRBV6-4, the J call TRBJ2-1; possible D gene TRBD2, 6 bases. This CDR3 is 14 amino acids long. V lost 3 bases and J 5 bases, leaving 11 bases between the germline ends. The germline V gene has CDR1 MRHNA and CDR2 SNTAGT. The CDR3 nucleotides are TGTGCCAGCAGTGAGGTGGAGGGCCACAATGAGCAGTTCTTC. Amino acids: CASSEVEGHNEQFF.

V is TRBV5-1 and J is TRBJ1-6; D not certain. The CDR3 has 15 amino acids. The V gene lost 0 bases and the J gene lost 5 bases, with 9 bases spanning the gap. Germline loops: CDR1 SGHRS, CDR2 YFSETQ. The DNA for the CDR3 is TGCGCCAGCAGCTTGGTGGACGGAAATAATTCACCCCTCCACTTT. Protein product: CASSLVDGNNSPLHF.

With regard to this clonotype: Given a much more abundant clone one base away, this may be a read error. CDR3 amino acids: CARSMRVAGNTIYF. The CDR3 region has the DNA TGTGCCCGCAGCATGAGGGTAGCTGGAAACACCATATATTTT. The V call is TRBV5-6, the J call TRBJ1-3; D unresolved. Germline V gene data show CDR1 as SGHDT and CDR2 as YYEEEE. The CDR3 is 14 residues long.